This TCR beta chain originates from a study of T cell repertoires in cytomegalovirus infection. Study-level background: Both CMV infection and a matching HLA type were indicated by public TCR beta signatures. Study findings and constraints: Carriers of CMV and the relevant HLA type were discriminated by public TCR beta frequency. Within the response measured ex vivo, HLA-C-restricted CMV-specific TCR beta clonotypes were dominant.

Germline V gene data show CDR1 as SGHTA and CDR2 as FQGNSA. This CDR3 contains 13 residues. Trimming cost V 5 bases and J 15 bases; bases outside gene matches: 13. TCRdb analysed the reads with MiXCR anew, one entry per CDR3 protein. The sample has about 740,000 distinct CDR3 sequences; under 40% are singletons. In the case of this clonotype: No antigen is known for it.

The sample comprised PBMCs. This sequence joins TRBV7-2 and TRBJ2-1; 7 bases are shared with TRBD2. This clonotype was obtained from a human donor in good health (CMV status not recorded). Some clones in this sample may be carry-over from other donors' samples. Written as DNA, the CDR3 is TGTGCCAGCAGCCCTCTAGCGGAGAGAGGTCTGTTCTTC. This sequence encodes CASSPLAERGLFF.